The 21 T cell receptor beta chains listed next were all sequenced from one sample in a study of CD8 T cells in ankylosing spondylitis. A single record per CDR3 protein comes from TCRdb applying MiXCR to the 5' RACE reads. The sample contains fewer than 250,000 distinct CDR3 sequences, about 10% of which appear only once. Sequenced: blood, either unsorted or a sorted T cell fraction (not recorded which). The receptors stem from a male donor with ankylosing spondylitis or in good health (not recorded which).

The chain recombines TRBV7-2 with TRBJ2-1; TRBD2 matches 11 bases. This CDR3 is built from 16 residues. Per germline, CDR1 SGHTA and CDR2 FQGNSA. V shed 6 bases, J shed 5 bases, and the junction held 9 bases outside the gene matches. The CDR3, as DNA: TGTGCCAGCAGGAGAATAGCGGGAGGGATGCACAATGAGCAGTTCTTC. This sequence encodes CASRRIAGGMHNEQFF.

This clonotype was seen ten or more times. The V and J genes are TRBV20-1 and TRBJ2-7, with D perhaps given as TRBD1 or TRBD2 (5 bases each). The CDR3 sequence is 14 residues long. Trimming left V 5 bases short and J 2 bases short, with 16 bases between. The germline gives CDR1 DFQATT, CDR2 SNEGSKA (reference sequence). CDR3 amino acids: CSARRDGLTYEQYF. The CDR3, as DNA: TGCAGTGCTCGCCGGGACGGACTTACCTACGAGCAGTACTTC.

The table lists this clonotype with many counts. The chain employs TRBV30 and TRBJ2-3; 9 nucleotides line up with TRBD2. The CDR3 covers 14 residues. Germline V CDR1 and CDR2: GTSNPN, SVGIG (reference sequence). The ends lost 4 bases at V and 2 bases at J; junction bases unmatched: 4. The DNA of the CDR3 is TGTGCCTGGAACCTAGCGGGACCCACAGATACGCAGTATTTT. It encodes CAWNLAGPTDTQYF.

Regarding this clonotype: Since a much larger clone is just one base distant, this may be a read error. The rearrangement joins TRBV15 to TRBJ2-2; D may be TRBD1 or TRBD2 (5 bases each). The CDR3 totals 15 residues. The germline V gene has CDR1 LNHNV and CDR2 YYDKDF (reference sequence). The CDR3 nucleotides are TGTGCCACCAGCAGAGTGGGGGTGAACGCCGGGGAGCTGTTTTTT. Translated, it gives CATSRVGVNAGELFF.

Comments on this clonotype: This may be a read error: a much more frequent sequence differs by one nucleotide. V gene TRBV4-2 combines with J gene TRBJ2-2; the D gene is possibly TRBD1 (6 bases). Germline CDR1 and CDR2: LGHNA and YNFKEQ. The V and J ends lost 4 bases and 7 bases respectively, with 13 bases between them. There are 14 residues in the CDR3. For the CDR3, the DNA is TGTGCCAGCAGCCCCCCAGGGGACATCGGGGAGCTGTTTTTT. It translates to CASSPPGDIGELFF.

Only a few counts were recorded for this clonotype. At one end the junction does not follow the germline gene, possibly because of a read error. This chain joins TRBV7-2 and TRBJ2-7, with unresolved D. There are 12 residues in the CDR3. Germline V gives CDR1 SGHTA, CDR2 FQGNSA. The CDR3 loop is CASSLDSHEQYF. The DNA of the CDR3 is TGTGCCAGCAGCTTAGACTCCCACGAGCAGTACTTC.

This clonotype was detected ten times or more. The chain employs TRBV6-1 and TRBJ1-1; D possibly corresponds to TRBD1 (5 bases). The ends were cut back, 6 bases at V and 9 bases at J, with 17 bases in the middle. The germline V gene encodes CDR1 MNHNS and CDR2 SASEGT. The CDR3 runs 13 residues. The CDR3 nucleotides read TGTGCCAGCAGAGGTCTCGGGGGGTTTCAAGCTTTCTTT. Its translation is CASRGLGGFQAFF.

In this sample, this clonotype turned up many times. The rearrangement links TRBV2 to TRBJ2-2, with a possible D match to TRBD2 (6 bases). In germline, CDR1 is SNHLY, CDR2 FYNNEI. With 4 bases removed from V and 0 bases from J, the gap between germline ends came to 12 bases. The CDR3 covers 16 residues. The CDR3 reads CASSVSRGANTGELFF. Here the CDR3 DNA reads TGTGCCAGCAGTGTCTCCCGCGGGGCGAACACCGGGGAGCTGTTTTTT.

This clonotype was detected ten times or more. The chain joins TRBV20-1 to TRBJ2-1; 9 bases are shared with TRBD2. Germline CDR1 reads DFQATT; CDR2 reads SNEGSKA (reference sequence). This CDR3 is built from 15 residues. Trimming at V came to 0 bases and at J to 6 bases, leaving 6 bases not matched to a gene. The CDR3 spells CSARDPAGGTNEQFF. The CDR3 DNA sequence: TGCAGTGCTAGAGATCCAGCGGGGGGCACCAATGAGCAGTTCTTC.

The chain combines TRBV5-1 with TRBJ1-1; tentative D call: TRBD1 (6 bases). Between the trimmed V and J ends, which lost 1 base and 1 base, there was a span of 8 bases. The CDR3 extends over 14 amino acids. Germline V CDR1 and CDR2: SGHRS, YFSETQ. The CDR3, as DNA: TGCGCCAGCAGCTTGAAGGGGGGGAACACTGAAGCTTTCTTT. Translating gives CASSLKGGNTEAFF.

This clonotype has a count of ten or more. The chain is built from TRBV25-1 and TRBJ2-7; a weak D match, TRBD2 (6 bases). V was cut by 1 base and J by 6 bases, with 10 bases left in between. Germline-derived CDR1 and CDR2 are MGHDK and SYGVNS. The CDR3 consists of 13 residues. CDR3 DNA: TGTGCCAGCAGTGAATCTGGAGGGAGCGAGCAGTACTTC. Residues: CASSESGGSEQYF.

This sequence joins TRBV5-3 and TRBJ2-7; D is perhaps TRBD2 (7 bases). TRBV5-3 is an ORF, with its function uncertain. The CDR3 contains 16 residues. The V end was cut by 5 bases, the J end by 0 bases, with 18 bases between. The CDR3 reads CARSPGRGEHSYEQYF. The DNA of the CDR3 is TGTGCCAGAAGTCCGGGGAGGGGGGAACACTCCTACGAGCAGTACTTC.

Details on this clonotype: Just one base apart from a much larger clone, this may be a read error. V gene TRBV20-1 combines with J gene TRBJ2-1; tentatively, D is TRBD1 (6 bases). Germline V CDR1 and CDR2: DFQATT, SNEGSKA (reference sequence). The CDR3 is made up of 15 amino acids. The CDR3 DNA reads as TGCACTCCCATGGGGGCGGAGCGCTCCTACAATGAGCAGTTCTTC. The encoded protein is CTPMGAERSYNEQFF.

Many counts were recorded for this clonotype. This chain links TRBV7-2 with TRBJ2-1; D is uncertain. CDR3 size: 14 residues. From germline, CDR1 is SGHTA and CDR2 FQGNSA. V shed 0 bases and J shed 8 bases, with 11 bases lying between them. For the CDR3, the DNA is TGTGCCAGCAGCTTAGCGATTAGCCTCTATGAGCAGTTCTTC. Amino acids: CASSLAISLYEQFF.

The V gene is TRBV11-2, the J gene TRBJ2-1; 11 positions agree with TRBD2. J was trimmed by 7 bases and V by 0 bases; bases with no gene match: 5. This CDR3 region has 16 residues. Germline V gene lookup returns CDR1 SGHAT and CDR2 FQNNGV. In nucleotides, the CDR3 is TGTGCCAGCAGCTTAGATTATCCTAGCGGGAGGAATGAGCAGTTCTTC. Protein: CASSLDYPSGRNEQFF. Full variable domain (outside the CDR3, taken from reference TRBV11-2 and TRBJ2-1): EAGVAQSPRYKIIEKRQSVAFWCNPISGHATLYWYQQILGQGPKLLIQFQNNGVVDDSQLPKDRFSAERLKGVDSTLKIQPAKLEDSAVYLCASSLDYPSGRNEQFFGPGTRLTVL.

The J gene is TRBJ2-7, the V gene TRBV4-2, with 9 bases identical to TRBD1. Germline V gives CDR1 LGHNA, CDR2 YNFKEQ. V trimming: 4 bases; J trimming: 5 bases; junction bases outside the gene matches: 9. This CDR3 region has 15 residues. The CDR3 loop is CASSRPGQGDHEQYF. As DNA, the CDR3 is TGTGCCAGCAGCCGACCGGGACAGGGTGACCACGAGCAGTACTTC.

Many counts were recorded for this clonotype. This chain links TRBV30 with TRBJ1-4; no definite D call. Germline lookup yields CDR1 GTSNPN and CDR2 SVGIG (reference sequence). The CDR3 length is 14 residues. Trimming took off 1 base at V and 0 bases at J, with 6 bases between the two ends. CDR3 sequence reads: CAWSGTATNEKLFF. Here the CDR3 DNA reads TGTGCCTGGAGTGGGACTGCAACTAATGAAAAACTGTTTTTT.

This clonotype was counted at least ten times. This chain connects TRBV5-4 to TRBJ2-3; D remains ambiguous. Per the germline V gene, CDR1 is SGHNT and CDR2 is YYREEE (reference sequence). The V and J ends lost 2 bases and 0 bases respectively, with 10 bases between them. This CDR3 spans 15 amino acids. The chain's CDR3 is CASSFTLLSTDTQYF. The CDR3, as DNA: TGTGCCAGCAGCTTTACACTTCTTAGCACAGATACGCAGTATTTT.

This clonotype has at least ten counts. This chain connects TRBV27 to TRBJ2-7; D is unclear. CDR1 MNHEY and CDR2 SMNVEV come from the germline V gene (reference sequence). This CDR3 has 14 residues. V gave up 0 bases and J gave up 3 bases, with 9 bases separating them. Here the CDR3 reads CASSLSFSIYEQYF. CDR3 DNA: TGTGCCAGCAGTTTATCGTTCAGTATCTACGAGCAGTACTTC.

This clonotype showed up many times. The germline gene is not matched at one end of the junction; a read error may be the cause. V usage is TRBV6-1 and J usage is TRBJ1-6; D remains unclear. There are 15 residues in the CDR3. CDR1 and CDR2 (germline): MNHNS, SASEGT. CDR3 protein: CASSDAGTNNSPLHF. CDR3 DNA: TGTGCCAGCAGCGATGCCGGAACGAATAATTCACCTCTCCACTTT.

This clonotype was seen ten or more times. The chain uses TRBV29-1 and TRBJ1-1; D is perhaps TRBD1 (5 bases). This CDR3 region has 12 residues. Germline V lookup: CDR1 SQVTM, CDR2 ANQGSEA. CDR3 in DNA: TGCCCAACGCGGGGGGTGAACACTGAAGCTTTCTTT. Translated: CPTRGVNTEAFF. Based on the CDR3 plus reference TRBV29-1 and TRBJ1-1, the full variable domain is SAVISQKPSRDICQRGTSLTIQCQVDSQVTMMFWYRQQPGQSLTLIATANQGSEATYESGFVIDKFPISRPNLTFSTLTVSNMSPEDSSIYLCPTRGVNTEAFFGQGTRLTVV.